The clone carrying this T cell receptor (beta chain) was detected only once. The antigen is undetermined. The conserved closing phenylalanine or tryptophan is absent in this CDR3, likely reflecting a read error. Germline V gene lookup returns CDR1 SGHKS and CDR2 YYEKEE (reference sequence). The CDR3 totals 15 residues. V was trimmed by 3 bases and J by 2 bases, leaving 14 bases between them. TCRdb ran MiXCR on the PCR reads and lists one entry per CDR3 protein. The sample has about 100,000 distinct CDR3 sequences, roughly 38% seen once. The source of the sample is a study of molecular identifiers for immune sequencing clone quantification. Regarding the study as a whole: Spike-in Jurkat TCR RNA from a single cell reportedly registered among approximately 1.1 million naive cells.

The clonotype originates from a human donor in good health. Some libraries in this study had Jurkat cell RNA spiked in. The chain recombines TRBV5-5 with TRBJ2-5; D is ambiguous. Sequencing used naive CD8+ T cells from blood, with Jurkat cell RNA spiked in. The subset here: FACS-sorted CD8+CD4-CCR7+CD45RA+ naive T cells. This chain's CDR3 is CASSSLDKLQETQYI. The DNA for the CDR3 is TGTGCCAGCAGCTCGCTAGACAAGCTACAAGAGACCCAGTACATC.